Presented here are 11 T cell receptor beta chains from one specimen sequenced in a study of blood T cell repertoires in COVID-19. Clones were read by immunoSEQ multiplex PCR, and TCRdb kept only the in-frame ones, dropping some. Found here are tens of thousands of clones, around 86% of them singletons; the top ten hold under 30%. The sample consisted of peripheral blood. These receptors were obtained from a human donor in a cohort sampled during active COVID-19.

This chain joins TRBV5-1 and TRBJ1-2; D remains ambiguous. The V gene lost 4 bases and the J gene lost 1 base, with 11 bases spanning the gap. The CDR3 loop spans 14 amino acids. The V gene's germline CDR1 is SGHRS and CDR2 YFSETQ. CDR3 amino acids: CASSPGGINYGYTF. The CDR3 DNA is TGCGCCAGCAGCCCGGGAGGTATTAACTATGGCTACACCTTC.

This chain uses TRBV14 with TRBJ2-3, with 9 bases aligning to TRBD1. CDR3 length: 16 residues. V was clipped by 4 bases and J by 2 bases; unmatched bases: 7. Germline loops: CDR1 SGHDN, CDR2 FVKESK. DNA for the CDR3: TGTGCCAGCAGCCGTATCGGGACAGGGATCACAGATACGCAGTATTTT. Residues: CASSRIGTGITDTQYF.

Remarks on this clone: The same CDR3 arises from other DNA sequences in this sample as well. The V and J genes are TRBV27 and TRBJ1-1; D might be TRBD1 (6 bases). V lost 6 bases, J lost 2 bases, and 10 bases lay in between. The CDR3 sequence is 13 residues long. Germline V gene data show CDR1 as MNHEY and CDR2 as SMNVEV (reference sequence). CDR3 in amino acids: CASSLQGNTEAFF. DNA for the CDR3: TGTGCCAGCAGCCTACAGGGAAACACTGAAGCTTTCTTT.

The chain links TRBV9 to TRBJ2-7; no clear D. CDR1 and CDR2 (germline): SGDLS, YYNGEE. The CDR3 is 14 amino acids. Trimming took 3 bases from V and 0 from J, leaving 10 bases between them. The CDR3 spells CASSALSNSYEQYF. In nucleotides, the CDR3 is TGTGCCAGCAGCGCGCTCAGTAACTCCTACGAGCAGTACTTC.

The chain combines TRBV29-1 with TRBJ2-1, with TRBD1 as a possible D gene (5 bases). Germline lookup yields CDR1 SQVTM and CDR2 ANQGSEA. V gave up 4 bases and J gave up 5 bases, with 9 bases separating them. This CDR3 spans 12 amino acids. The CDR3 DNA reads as TGCAGCGTTGGCGAAGGGGACAATGAGCAGTTCTTC. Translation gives CSVGEGDNEQFF.

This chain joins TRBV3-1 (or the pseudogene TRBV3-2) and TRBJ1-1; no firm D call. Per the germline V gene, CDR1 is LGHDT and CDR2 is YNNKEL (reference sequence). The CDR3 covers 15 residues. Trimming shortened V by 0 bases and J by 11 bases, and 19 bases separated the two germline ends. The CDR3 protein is CASSQDQVVGRVAFF. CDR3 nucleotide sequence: TGTGCCAGCAGCCAAGATCAGGTGGTGGGGAGAGTGGCTTTCTTT.

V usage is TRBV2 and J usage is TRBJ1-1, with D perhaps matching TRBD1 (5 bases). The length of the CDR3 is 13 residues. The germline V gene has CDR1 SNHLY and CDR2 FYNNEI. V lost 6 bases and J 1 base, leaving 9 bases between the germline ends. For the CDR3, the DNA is TGTGCCAGCAGATATACAGGGAACACTGAAGCTTTCTTT. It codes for CASRYTGNTEAFF.

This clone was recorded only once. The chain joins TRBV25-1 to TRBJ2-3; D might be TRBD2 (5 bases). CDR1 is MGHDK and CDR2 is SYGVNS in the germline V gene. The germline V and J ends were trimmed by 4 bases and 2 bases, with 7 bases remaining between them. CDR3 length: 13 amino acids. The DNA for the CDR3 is TGTGCCAGCAGTGGGGAGTTCACAGATACGCAGTATTTT. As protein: CASSGEFTDTQYF. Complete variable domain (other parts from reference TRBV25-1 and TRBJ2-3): EADIYQTPRYLVIGTGKKITLECSQTMGHDKMYWYQQDPGMELHLIHYSYGVNSTEKGDLSSESTVSRIRTEHFPLTLESARPSHTSQYLCASSGEFTDTQYFGPGTRLTVL.

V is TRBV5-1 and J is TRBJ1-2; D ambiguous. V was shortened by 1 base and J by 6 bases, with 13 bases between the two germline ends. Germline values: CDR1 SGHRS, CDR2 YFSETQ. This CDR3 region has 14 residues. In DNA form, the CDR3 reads TGCGCCAGCAGCTTGCGCCCCCTCGGGGATGGCTACACCTTC. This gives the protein CASSLRPLGDGYTF.

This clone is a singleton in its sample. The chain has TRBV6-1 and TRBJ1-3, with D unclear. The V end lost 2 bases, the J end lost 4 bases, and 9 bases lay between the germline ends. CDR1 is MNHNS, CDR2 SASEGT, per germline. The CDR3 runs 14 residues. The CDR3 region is CASSELQTGNTIYF. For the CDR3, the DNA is TGTGCCAGCAGTGAACTACAGACAGGAAACACCATATATTTT.

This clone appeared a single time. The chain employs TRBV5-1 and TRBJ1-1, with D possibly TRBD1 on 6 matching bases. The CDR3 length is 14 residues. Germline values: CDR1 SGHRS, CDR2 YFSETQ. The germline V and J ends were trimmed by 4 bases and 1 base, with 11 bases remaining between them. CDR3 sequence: CASSGGQTNTEAFF. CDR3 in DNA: TGCGCCAGCAGCGGTGGACAGACGAACACTGAAGCTTTCTTT.